A selection of T cell receptor beta chains follows, all from one sample in a study of cytomegalovirus exposure and HLA in healthy donors. Profiled with immunoSEQ multiplex PCR; TCRdb holds only in-frame clones, not every one. The sample has approximately 32,000 clones; more than 65% are singletons. Sequencing was done on a sample of PBMCs. These receptors were collected from a woman under 30 in good health and CMV-seronegative. CDR3s include the opening cysteine and the closing phenylalanine or tryptophan. Each record gives: J gene, V gene, clone size, D gene, CDR3 protein, CDR3 DNA. The D gene is left open where the match is weak. Not every row has a clone size; where given, it reads once, few, many or a size class.

j_call: TRBJ2-1; v_call: TRBV4-3; clone_size: few; d_call: NA; cdr3_aa: CASSQDEREYGYNEQFF; cdr3_nt: TGCGCCAGCAGCCAAGACGAACGGGAGTACGGGTACAATGAGCAGTTCTTC
j_call: TRBJ1-2; v_call: TRBV4-3; clone_size: NA; d_call: TRBD1; cdr3_aa: CASSHLLLGTGEDPDYGYTF; cdr3_nt: TGCGCCAGCAGCCACCTATTATTGGGGACAGGGGAGGACCCCGACTATGGCTACACCTTC
j_call: TRBJ1-2; v_call: TRBV29-1; clone_size: NA; d_call: TRBD1; cdr3_aa: CSVALTGNYGYPF; cdr3_nt: TGCAGCGTTGCCCTGACAGGGAACTATGGCTACCCCTTC
j_call: TRBJ2-7; v_call: TRBV4-3; clone_size: few; d_call: TRBD2; cdr3_aa: CASSRMAGTSLYEQYF; cdr3_nt: TGCGCCAGCAGCCGTATGGCCGGGACTAGCCTTTACGAGCAGTACTTC
j_call: TRBJ1-2; v_call: TRBV7-9; clone_size: medium-sized; d_call: NA; cdr3_aa: CASSSPDLIWGYTF; cdr3_nt: TGTGCCAGCAGCTCGCCCGACTTAATTTGGGGCTACACCTTC
j_call: TRBJ1-5; v_call: TRBV7-9; clone_size: NA; d_call: NA; cdr3_aa: CASSLSYSNQPQHF; cdr3_nt: TGTGCCAGCAGCTTAAGCTATAGCAATCAGCCCCAGCATTTT
j_call: TRBJ2-2; v_call: TRBV5-1; clone_size: NA; d_call: TRBD1; cdr3_aa: CASRLSGTANTGELFF; cdr3_nt: TGCGCCAGCAGACTCTCCGGGACAGCGAACACCGGGGAGCTGTTTTTT
j_call: TRBJ2-3; v_call: TRBV5-1; clone_size: NA; d_call: NA; cdr3_aa: CASSLEGADTQYF; cdr3_nt: TGCGCCAGCAGCTTGGAGGGGGCAGATACGCAGTATTTT
j_call: TRBJ1-2; v_call: TRBV28; clone_size: NA; d_call: TRBD1; cdr3_aa: CASSSRGTGLGYTF; cdr3_nt: TGTGCCAGCAGTTCGAGGGGGACAGGGCTCGGCTACACCTTC
j_call: TRBJ2-1; v_call: TRBV6-1; clone_size: NA; d_call: TRBD1; cdr3_aa: CASPPLRTGVDEQFF; cdr3_nt: TGTGCCAGCCCCCCCCTAAGGACAGGGGTGGATGAGCAGTTCTTC
j_call: TRBJ1-5; v_call: TRBV6-1; clone_size: NA; d_call: NA; cdr3_aa: CASSESGLTQPQHF; cdr3_nt: TGTGCCAGCAGTGAATCAGGGTTAACTCAGCCCCAGCATTTT
j_call: TRBJ2-7; v_call: TRBV25-1; clone_size: NA; d_call: NA; cdr3_aa: CASSSPVLGEQYF; cdr3_nt: TGTGCCAGCAGTTCCCCAGTACTAGGAGAGCAGTACTTC
j_call: TRBJ2-3; v_call: TRBV7-8; clone_size: NA; d_call: TRBD2; cdr3_aa: CASSLLAGVEDTQYF; cdr3_nt: TGTGCCAGCAGCTTGCTAGCGGGAGTGGAAGATACGCAGTATTTT
j_call: TRBJ2-7; v_call: TRBV28; clone_size: NA; d_call: NA; cdr3_aa: CASTRGSYEQYF; cdr3_nt: TGTGCCAGCACCAGAGGGTCCTACGAGCAGTACTTC
j_call: TRBJ2-2; v_call: TRBV5-1; clone_size: few; d_call: TRBD1; cdr3_aa: CASSPFPGQTNTGELFF; cdr3_nt: TGCGCCAGCAGTCCATTTCCGGGACAGACGAACACCGGGGAGCTGTTTTTT
j_call: TRBJ2-2; v_call: TRBV4-1; clone_size: once; d_call: TRBD1; cdr3_aa: CASSQEPGQVTGELFF; cdr3_nt: TGCGCCAGCAGCCAAGAACCGGGACAGGTCACCGGGGAGCTGTTTTTT
j_call: TRBJ2-1; v_call: TRBV27; clone_size: NA; d_call: TRBD1; cdr3_aa: CASSPVPGQGAYNEQFF; cdr3_nt: TGTGCCAGCAGTCCCGTACCGGGACAGGGAGCCTACAATGAGCAGTTCTTC
j_call: TRBJ2-7; v_call: TRBV4-3; clone_size: once; d_call: NA; cdr3_aa: CASSQVGGLGEQYF; cdr3_nt: TGCGCCAGCAGCCAAGTCGGGGGACTGGGCGAGCAGTACTTC
j_call: TRBJ1-3; v_call: TRBV11-2; clone_size: NA; d_call: NA; cdr3_aa: CASSPVGPSGNTIYF; cdr3_nt: TGTGCCAGCAGCCCGGTGGGGCCCTCTGGAAACACCATATATTTT
j_call: TRBJ2-7; v_call: TRBV18; clone_size: NA; d_call: TRBD2; cdr3_aa: CASSPTSGAYEQYF; cdr3_nt: TGTGCCAGCTCCCCGACTAGCGGTGCCTACGAGCAGTACTTC
j_call: TRBJ1-3; v_call: TRBV7-2; clone_size: NA; d_call: NA; cdr3_aa: CASSPRDQGNRNTIYF; cdr3_nt: TGTGCCAGCAGCCCCCGGGACCAGGGGAATAGAAACACCATATATTTT
j_call: TRBJ1-2; v_call: TRBV30; clone_size: few; d_call: NA; cdr3_aa: CAAFRGTPNYGYTF; cdr3_nt: TGTGCCGCATTTCGGGGGACTCCTAACTATGGCTACACCTTC
j_call: TRBJ1-2; v_call: TRBV6-5; clone_size: NA; d_call: NA; cdr3_aa: CASSSQGTGYTF; cdr3_nt: TGTGCCAGCAGTTCGCAGGGGACGGGCTACACCTTC
j_call: TRBJ1-3; v_call: TRBV4-3; clone_size: few; d_call: NA; cdr3_aa: CASSQFQGTGNTIYF; cdr3_nt: TGCGCCAGCAGCCAATTTCAGGGGACCGGAAACACCATATATTTT
j_call: TRBJ2-3; v_call: TRBV7-8; clone_size: NA; d_call: NA; cdr3_aa: CASSSPREGGTDTQYF; cdr3_nt: TGTGCCAGCAGCTCCCCCAGGGAGGGGGGCACAGATACGCAGTATTTT
j_call: TRBJ1-6; v_call: TRBV5-1; clone_size: once; d_call: NA; cdr3_aa: CASSLAGGSAYNSPLHF; cdr3_nt: TGCGCCAGCAGCTTGGCGGGGGGCTCTGCATATAATTCACCCCTCCACTTT
j_call: TRBJ1-2; v_call: TRBV4-1; clone_size: once; d_call: NA; cdr3_aa: CASSQDEQANYGYPF; cdr3_nt: TGCGCCAGCAGCCAAGATGAACAGGCTAACTATGGCTACCCCTTC
j_call: TRBJ2-6; v_call: TRBV25-1; clone_size: few; d_call: NA; cdr3_aa: CASNRQEENSGANVLTF; cdr3_nt: TGTGCCAGCAATCGACAGGAGGAGAACTCTGGGGCCAACGTCCTGACTTTC
j_call: TRBJ2-1; v_call: TRBV4-2; clone_size: NA; d_call: NA; cdr3_aa: CASSVPDSSYNEQFF; cdr3_nt: TGTGCCAGCAGCGTTCCGGACAGTTCCTACAATGAGCAGTTCTTC
j_call: TRBJ1-2; v_call: TRBV25-1; clone_size: NA; d_call: NA; cdr3_aa: CASSDGGYPF; cdr3_nt: TGTGCCAGCAGTGACGGAGGCTACCCCTTC
j_call: TRBJ1-1; v_call: TRBV6-5; clone_size: few; d_call: TRBD1; cdr3_aa: CAFQGAGEAFF; cdr3_nt: TGTGCCTTTCAGGGGGCAGGTGAAGCTTTCTTT
j_call: TRBJ2-3; v_call: TRBV7-5; clone_size: NA; d_call: NA; cdr3_aa: CARSLDGLFTDTQYF; cdr3_nt: TGTGCCAGAAGCTTAGATGGCCTTTTCACAGATACGCAGTATTTT
j_call: TRBJ2-7; v_call: TRBV27; clone_size: NA; d_call: TRBD1; cdr3_aa: CASSLSGTAYEQYF; cdr3_nt: TGTGCCAGCAGTTTGTCCGGGACAGCCTACGAGCAGTACTTC
j_call: TRBJ2-7; v_call: TRBV4-3; clone_size: once; d_call: NA; cdr3_aa: CASSQAGTYEQYF; cdr3_nt: TGCGCCAGCAGCCAAGCAGGGACCTACGAGCAGTACTTC
j_call: TRBJ2-3; v_call: TRBV4-1; clone_size: NA; d_call: TRBD2; cdr3_aa: CASSLRLAGSTDTQYF; cdr3_nt: TGCGCCAGCAGCTTACGACTAGCGGGGAGCACAGATACGCAGTATTTT
j_call: TRBJ2-7; v_call: TRBV19; clone_size: NA; d_call: TRBD1; cdr3_aa: CASSRGTGSYEQYF; cdr3_nt: TGTGCCAGTAGTAGGGGGACAGGGAGTTACGAGCAGTACTTC
j_call: TRBJ2-3; v_call: TRBV20-1; clone_size: NA; d_call: NA; cdr3_aa: CSARDGGFQYF; cdr3_nt: TGCAGTGCTAGAGATGGGGGCTTCCAGTATTTT
j_call: TRBJ1-2; v_call: TRBV9; clone_size: once; d_call: TRBD1; cdr3_aa: CASSIGTAFEGYTF; cdr3_nt: TGTGCCAGCAGCATCGGGACAGCCTTCGAGGGCTACACCTTC
j_call: TRBJ2-1; v_call: TRBV6-5; clone_size: once; d_call: NA; cdr3_aa: CASSYSNGRPNEQFF; cdr3_nt: TGTGCCAGCAGTTACTCAAATGGGAGGCCTAATGAGCAGTTCTTC
j_call: TRBJ2-5; v_call: TRBV6-6; clone_size: few; d_call: NA; cdr3_aa: CASSGTFQETQYF; cdr3_nt: TGTGCCAGCAGTGGGACTTTCCAAGAGACCCAGTACTTC